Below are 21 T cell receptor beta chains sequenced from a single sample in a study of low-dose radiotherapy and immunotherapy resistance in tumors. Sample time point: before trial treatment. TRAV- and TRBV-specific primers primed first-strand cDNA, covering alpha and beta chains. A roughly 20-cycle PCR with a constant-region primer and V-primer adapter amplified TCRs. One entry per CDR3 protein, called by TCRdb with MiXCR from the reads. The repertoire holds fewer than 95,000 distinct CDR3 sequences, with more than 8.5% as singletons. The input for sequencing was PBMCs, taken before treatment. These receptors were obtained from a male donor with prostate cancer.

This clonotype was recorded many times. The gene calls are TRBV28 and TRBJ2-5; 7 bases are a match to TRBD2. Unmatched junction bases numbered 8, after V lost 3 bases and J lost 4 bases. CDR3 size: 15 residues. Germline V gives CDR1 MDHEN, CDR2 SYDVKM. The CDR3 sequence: CASSFTAGAGETQYF. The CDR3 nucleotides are TGTGCCAGCAGTTTTACCGCGGGAGCAGGAGAGACCCAGTACTTC.

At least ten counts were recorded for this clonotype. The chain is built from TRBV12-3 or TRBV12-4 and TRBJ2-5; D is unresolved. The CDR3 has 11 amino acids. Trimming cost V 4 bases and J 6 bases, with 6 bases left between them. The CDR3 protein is CASSSVQTQYF. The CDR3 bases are TGTGCCAGCAGTTCCGTCCAGACCCAGTACTTC.

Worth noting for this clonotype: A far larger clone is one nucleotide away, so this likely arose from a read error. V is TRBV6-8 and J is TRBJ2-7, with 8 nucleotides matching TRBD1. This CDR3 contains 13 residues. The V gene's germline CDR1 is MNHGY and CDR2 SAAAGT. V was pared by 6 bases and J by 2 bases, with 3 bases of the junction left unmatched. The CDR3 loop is CASRVQGAYEQYV. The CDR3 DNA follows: TGTGCCAGCAGGGTACAGGGGGCCTACGAGCAGTACGTC.

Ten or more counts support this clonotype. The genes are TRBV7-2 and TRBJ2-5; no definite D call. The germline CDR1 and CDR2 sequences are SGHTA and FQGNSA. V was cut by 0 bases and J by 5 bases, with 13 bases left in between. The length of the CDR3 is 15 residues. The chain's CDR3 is CASSLASSTWETQYF. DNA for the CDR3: TGTGCCAGCAGCTTAGCAAGTAGCACTTGGGAGACCCAGTACTTC.

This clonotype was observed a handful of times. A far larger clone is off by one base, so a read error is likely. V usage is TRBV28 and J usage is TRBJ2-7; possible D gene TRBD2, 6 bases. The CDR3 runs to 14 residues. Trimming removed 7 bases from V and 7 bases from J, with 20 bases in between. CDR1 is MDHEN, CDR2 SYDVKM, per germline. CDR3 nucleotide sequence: TGTGCCAGCAAGAGGACGGGACTGTACAATGAGCAGTACTTC. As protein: CASKRTGLYNEQYF.

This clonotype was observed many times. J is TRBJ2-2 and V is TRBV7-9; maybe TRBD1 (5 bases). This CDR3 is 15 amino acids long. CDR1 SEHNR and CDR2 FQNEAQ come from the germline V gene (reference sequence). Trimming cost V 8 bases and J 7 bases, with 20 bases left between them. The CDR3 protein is CASPVTRRVDGELFF. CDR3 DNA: TGTGCCAGCCCCGTCACGCGCAGGGTGGACGGGGAGCTGTTTTTT.

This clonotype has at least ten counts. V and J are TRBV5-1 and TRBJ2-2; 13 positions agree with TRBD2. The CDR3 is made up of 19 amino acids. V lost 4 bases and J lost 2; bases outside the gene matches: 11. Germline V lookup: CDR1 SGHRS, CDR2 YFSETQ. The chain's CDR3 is CASSLRTSGSGLNTGELFF. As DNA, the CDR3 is TGCGCCAGCAGCCTCAGGACTAGCGGGAGTGGTTTAAACACCGGGGAGCTGTTTTTT.

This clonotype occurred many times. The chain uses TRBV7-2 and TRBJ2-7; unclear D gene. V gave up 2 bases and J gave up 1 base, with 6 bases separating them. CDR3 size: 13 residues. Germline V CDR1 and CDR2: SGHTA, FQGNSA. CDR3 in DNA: TGTGCCAGCAGCTTAAGTATTTCCTACGAGCAGTACTTC. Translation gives CASSLSISYEQYF.

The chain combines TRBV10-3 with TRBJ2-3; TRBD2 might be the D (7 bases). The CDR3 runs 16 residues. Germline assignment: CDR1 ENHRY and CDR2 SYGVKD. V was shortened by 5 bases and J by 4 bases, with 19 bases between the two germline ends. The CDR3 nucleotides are TGTGCCATCAGTCACCAGCGGGGAGGGGGGGCAGATACGCAGTATTTT. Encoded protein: CAISHQRGGGADTQYF.

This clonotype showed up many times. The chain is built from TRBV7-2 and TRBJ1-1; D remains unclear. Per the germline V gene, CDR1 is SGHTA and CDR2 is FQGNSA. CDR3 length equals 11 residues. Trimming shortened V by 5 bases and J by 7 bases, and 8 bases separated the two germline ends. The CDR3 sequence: CASSPHSEAFF. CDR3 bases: TGTGCCAGCAGCCCCCACAGTGAAGCTTTCTTT.

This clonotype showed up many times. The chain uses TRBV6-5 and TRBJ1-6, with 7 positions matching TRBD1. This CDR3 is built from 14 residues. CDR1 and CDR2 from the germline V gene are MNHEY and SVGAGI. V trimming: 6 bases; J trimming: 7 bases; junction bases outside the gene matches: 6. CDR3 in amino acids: CASRKTGRNSPLHF. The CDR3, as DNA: TGTGCCAGCAGAAAGACAGGGAGAAATTCACCCCTCCACTTT.

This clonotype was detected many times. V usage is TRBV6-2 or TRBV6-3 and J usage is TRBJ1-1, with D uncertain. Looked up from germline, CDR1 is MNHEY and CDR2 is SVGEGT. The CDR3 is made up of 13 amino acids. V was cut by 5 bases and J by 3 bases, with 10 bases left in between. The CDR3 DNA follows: TGTGCCAGCAGTGCGGACGGCTACACTGAAGCTTTCTTT. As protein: CASSADGYTEAFF.

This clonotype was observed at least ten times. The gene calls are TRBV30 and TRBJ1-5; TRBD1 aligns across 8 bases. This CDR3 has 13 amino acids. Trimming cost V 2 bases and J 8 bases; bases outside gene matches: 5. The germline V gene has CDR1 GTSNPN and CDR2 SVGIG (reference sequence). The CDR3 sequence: CAWSRQGAEPQHF. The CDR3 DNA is TGTGCCTGGAGTAGGCAGGGGGCTGAGCCCCAGCATTTT.

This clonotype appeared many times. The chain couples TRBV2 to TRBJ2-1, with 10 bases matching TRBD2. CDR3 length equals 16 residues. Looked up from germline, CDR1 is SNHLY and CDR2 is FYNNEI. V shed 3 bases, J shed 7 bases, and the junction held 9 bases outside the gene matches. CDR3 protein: CASSDRSSSGSNEQFF. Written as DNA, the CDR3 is TGTGCCAGCAGTGATCGCTCTTCTAGCGGGAGTAATGAGCAGTTCTTC.

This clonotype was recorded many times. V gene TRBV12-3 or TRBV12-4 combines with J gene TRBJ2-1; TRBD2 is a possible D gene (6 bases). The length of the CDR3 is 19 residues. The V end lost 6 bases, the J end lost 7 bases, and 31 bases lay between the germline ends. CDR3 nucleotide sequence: TGTGCCAGCAGCCTTGGATCGGGACTCCGGCGGATTGGGCGAAATGAGCAGTTCTTC. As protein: CASSLGSGLRRIGRNEQFF.

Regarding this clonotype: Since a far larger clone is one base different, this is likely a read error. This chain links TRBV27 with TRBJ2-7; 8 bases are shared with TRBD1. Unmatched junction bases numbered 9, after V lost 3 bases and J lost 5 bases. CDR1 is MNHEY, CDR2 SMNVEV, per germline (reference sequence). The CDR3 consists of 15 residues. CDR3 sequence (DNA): TGTGCCAGCAGTTTGTGGGGGTTGACAGGGGACGAGCAGTACTTC. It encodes CASSLWGLTGDEQYF.

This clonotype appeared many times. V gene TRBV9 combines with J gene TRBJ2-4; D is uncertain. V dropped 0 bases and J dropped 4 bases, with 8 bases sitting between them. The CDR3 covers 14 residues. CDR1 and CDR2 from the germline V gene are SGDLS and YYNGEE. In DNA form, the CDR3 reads TGTGCCAGCAGCGTAGATTGGACGAAAAACATTCAGTACTTC. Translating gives CASSVDWTKNIQYF.

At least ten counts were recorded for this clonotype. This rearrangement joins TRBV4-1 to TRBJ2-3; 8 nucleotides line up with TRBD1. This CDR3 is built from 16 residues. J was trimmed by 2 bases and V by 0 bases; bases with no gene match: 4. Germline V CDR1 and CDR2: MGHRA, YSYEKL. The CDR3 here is CASSQDRDRSTDTQYF. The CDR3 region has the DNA TGCGCCAGCAGCCAAGACCGGGACAGGTCCACAGATACGCAGTATTTT.

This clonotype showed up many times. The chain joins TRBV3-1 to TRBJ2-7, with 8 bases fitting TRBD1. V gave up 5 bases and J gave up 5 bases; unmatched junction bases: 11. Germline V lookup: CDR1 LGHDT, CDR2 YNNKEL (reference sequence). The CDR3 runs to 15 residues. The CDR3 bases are TGTGCCAGCAGCACCGGGACAGGTCTTTTTGACGAGCAGTACTTC. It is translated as CASSTGTGLFDEQYF.

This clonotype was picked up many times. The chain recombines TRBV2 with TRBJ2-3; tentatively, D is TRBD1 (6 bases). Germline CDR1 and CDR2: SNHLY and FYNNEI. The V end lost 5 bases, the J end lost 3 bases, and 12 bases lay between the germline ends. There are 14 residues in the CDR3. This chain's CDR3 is CASSKQGVTDTQYF. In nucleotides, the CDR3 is TGTGCCAGCAGTAAACAGGGAGTAACAGATACGCAGTATTTT.

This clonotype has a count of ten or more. DNA for the CDR3: TGTGCCAGCAGGGGGGACCGAAGTAGCACAGATACGCAGTATTTT. Protein product: CASRGDRSSTDTQYF. The chain links TRBV14 to TRBJ2-3; the D call may be TRBD1 or TRBD2 (5 bases each). The germline V and J ends were trimmed by 6 bases and 0 bases, with 13 bases remaining between them. Germline CDR1 and CDR2: SGHDN and FVKESK. The CDR3 is 15 amino acids.